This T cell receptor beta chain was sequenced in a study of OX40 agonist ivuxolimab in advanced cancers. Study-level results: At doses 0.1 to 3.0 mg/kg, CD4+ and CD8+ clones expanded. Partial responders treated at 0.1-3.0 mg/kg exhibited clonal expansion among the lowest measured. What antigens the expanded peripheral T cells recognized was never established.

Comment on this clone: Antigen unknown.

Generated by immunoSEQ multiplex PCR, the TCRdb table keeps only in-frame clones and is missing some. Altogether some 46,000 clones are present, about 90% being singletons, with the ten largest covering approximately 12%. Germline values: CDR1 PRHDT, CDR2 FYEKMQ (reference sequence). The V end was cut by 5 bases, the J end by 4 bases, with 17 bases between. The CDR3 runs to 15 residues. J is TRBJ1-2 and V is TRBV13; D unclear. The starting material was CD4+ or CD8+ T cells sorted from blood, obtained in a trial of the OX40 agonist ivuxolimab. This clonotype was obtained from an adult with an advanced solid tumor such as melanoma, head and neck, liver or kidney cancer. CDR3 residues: CASSPRAARIYGYTF. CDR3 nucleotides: TGTGCCAGCAGCCCCCGGGCAGCCCGTATCTATGGCTACACCTTC.